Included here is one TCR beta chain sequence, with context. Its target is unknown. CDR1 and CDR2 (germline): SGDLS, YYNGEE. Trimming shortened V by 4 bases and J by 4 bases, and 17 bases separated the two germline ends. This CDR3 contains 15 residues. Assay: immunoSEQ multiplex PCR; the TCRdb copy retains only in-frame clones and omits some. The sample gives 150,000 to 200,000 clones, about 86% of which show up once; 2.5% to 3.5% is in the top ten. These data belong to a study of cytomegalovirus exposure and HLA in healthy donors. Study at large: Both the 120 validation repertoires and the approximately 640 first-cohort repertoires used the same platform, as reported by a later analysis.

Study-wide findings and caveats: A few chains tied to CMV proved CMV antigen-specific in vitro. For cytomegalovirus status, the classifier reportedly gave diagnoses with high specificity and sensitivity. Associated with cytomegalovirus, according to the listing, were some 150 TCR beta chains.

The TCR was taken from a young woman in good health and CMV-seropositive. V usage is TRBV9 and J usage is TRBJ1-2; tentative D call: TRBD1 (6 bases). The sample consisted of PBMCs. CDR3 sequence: CASSPRQALSYGYTF. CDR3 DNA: TGTGCCAGCAGCCCCAGACAGGCCTTATCCTATGGCTACACCTTC.